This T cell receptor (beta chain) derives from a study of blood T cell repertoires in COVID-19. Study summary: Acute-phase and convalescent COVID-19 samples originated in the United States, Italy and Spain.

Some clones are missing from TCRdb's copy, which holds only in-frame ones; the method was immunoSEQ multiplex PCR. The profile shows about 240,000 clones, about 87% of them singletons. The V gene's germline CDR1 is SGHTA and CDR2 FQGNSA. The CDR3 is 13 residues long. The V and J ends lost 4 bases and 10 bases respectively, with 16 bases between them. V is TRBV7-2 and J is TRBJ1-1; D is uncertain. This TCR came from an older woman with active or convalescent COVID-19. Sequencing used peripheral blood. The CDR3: CASSSKRREGAFF. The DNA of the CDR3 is TGTGCCAGCAGCTCTAAGAGGAGGGAGGGAGCTTTCTTT. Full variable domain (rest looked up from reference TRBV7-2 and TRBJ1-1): GAGVSQSPSNKVTEKGKDVELRCDPISGHTALYWYRQSLGQGLEFLIYFQGNSAPDKSGLPSDRFSAERTGGSVSTLTIQRTQQEDSAVYLCASSSKRREGAFFGQGTRLTVV.